A single sample is the source of the 5 T cell receptor beta chains below, sequenced in a study of blood T cell repertoires in COVID-19 (dated by TCRdb to 2020 to 2021). The receptor library was made with the immunoSEQ multiplex PCR assay. Here the immuneACCESS table is served through TCRdb, limited to in-frame sequences with V and J called. Missing clones are a known gap in these copies; in checked studies unresolved V genes cover under half, and the rest lacks a known reason. The sample records about 88,000 clones, 80% to 90% of which are singletons. 11% of the sample is in the top ten clones. What was sequenced was peripheral blood. The origin of the receptors is an elderly man with acute or convalescent COVID-19.

The chain links TRBV20-1 to TRBJ1-3; a weak D match, TRBD1 (6 bases). Germline loops: CDR1 DFQATT, CDR2 SNEGSKA (reference sequence). The CDR3 has 15 amino acids. V was trimmed by 3 bases and J by 0 bases, leaving 12 bases between them. CDR3 coding DNA: TGCAGTGCTAGTGGGGACACGAGCTCTGGAAACACCATATATTTT. The encoded protein is CSASGDTSSGNTIYF.

As for this clone: Other DNA sequences from this sample encode an identical CDR3 as well. The genes are TRBV5-1 and TRBJ2-5; 7 bases map to TRBD1. With V trimmed by 4 bases and J by 5 bases, 8 bases remained unmatched. The CDR3 is made up of 14 amino acids. CDR1 and CDR2 (germline): SGHRS, YFSETQ. The CDR3 reads CASSLDSRGETQYF. CDR3 nucleotides: TGCGCCAGCAGCCTCGACTCCAGGGGGGAGACCCAGTACTTC.

The chain uses TRBV6-5 and TRBJ1-5; D uncertain. The CDR3 contains 15 residues. The ends were cut back, 7 bases at V and 2 bases at J, with 15 bases in the middle. Germline V gene data show CDR1 as MNHEY and CDR2 as SVGAGI. The CDR3 loop is CASKSGELGNQPQHF. CDR3 coding DNA: TGTGCCAGCAAAAGCGGGGAACTGGGCAATCAGCCCCAGCATTTT.

CDR3: CASSSVDGVNSPLHF. The CDR3, as DNA: TGTGCCAGCAGCTCCGTGGACGGGGTGAATTCACCCCTCCACTTT. The chain joins TRBV7-2 to TRBJ1-6; D is unclear. In germline, CDR1 is SGHTA, CDR2 FQGNSA. The CDR3 is 15 amino acids. Trimming took 4 bases from V and 7 from J, leaving 14 bases between them.

This clone was found once. This chain connects TRBV6-6 to TRBJ1-2; TRBD1 agrees at 8 bases. The V and J ends lost 4 bases and 6 bases, in that order; junction bases with no gene match: 7. The CDR3 runs to 14 residues. Germline-derived CDR1 and CDR2 are MNHNY and SVGAGI (reference sequence). DNA of the CDR3: TGTGCCAGCAGTTTCCCACAGGGGGGGGATGGCTACACCTTC. Protein product: CASSFPQGGDGYTF.